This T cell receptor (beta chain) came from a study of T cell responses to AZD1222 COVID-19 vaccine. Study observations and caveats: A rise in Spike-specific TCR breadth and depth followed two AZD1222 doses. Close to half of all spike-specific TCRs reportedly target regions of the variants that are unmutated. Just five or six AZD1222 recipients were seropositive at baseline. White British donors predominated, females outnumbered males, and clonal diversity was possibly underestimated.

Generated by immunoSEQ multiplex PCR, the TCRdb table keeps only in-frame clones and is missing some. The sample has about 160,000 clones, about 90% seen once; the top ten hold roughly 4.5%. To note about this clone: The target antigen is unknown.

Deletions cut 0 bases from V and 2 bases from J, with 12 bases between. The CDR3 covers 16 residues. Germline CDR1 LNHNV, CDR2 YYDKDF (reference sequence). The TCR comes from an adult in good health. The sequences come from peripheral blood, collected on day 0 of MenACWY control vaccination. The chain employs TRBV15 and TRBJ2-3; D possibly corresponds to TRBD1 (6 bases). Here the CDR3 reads CATSRDQQGPTDTQYF. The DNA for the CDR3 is TGTGCCACCAGCAGAGATCAACAGGGTCCCACAGATACGCAGTATTTT.